A single sample is the source of the 22 T cell receptor beta chains below, sequenced in a study of neoadjuvant anti-PD-1 for oral cavity cancer (dated by TCRdb to about 2021). The sample's time point label, decoded: before neoadjuvant nivolumab. Library preparation was by the immunoSEQ multiplex PCR assay. This immuneACCESS table, as held by TCRdb, lists in-frame sequences with V and J called but not all clones. Of the missing ones, under half trace to an unresolved V gene in checked studies; the others have no known cause. The sample table holds about 7,200 clones, of which about 54% were seen once. The biggest ten clones account for 6% to 6.5% of the sample. Source: tumor tissue, taken before nivolumab (anti-PD-1) treatment. The receptors stem from a person aged 35-79 years with oral cavity squamous cell carcinoma.

This clone was counted between two and nine times. The chain couples TRBV16 to TRBJ1-2, with D unresolved. The V end was cut by 0 bases, the J end by 8 bases, with 7 bases between. The CDR3 extends over 12 amino acids. Germline CDR1 reads KGHSY; CDR2 reads FQNENV. Here the CDR3 reads CASSQSRTGYTF. The CDR3 coding sequence is TGTGCCAGCAGCCAATCCCGGACGGGCTACACCTTC.

The gene calls are TRBV10-3 and TRBJ2-7; 11 bases fit TRBD2. This CDR3 is built from 15 residues. The ends lost 4 bases at V and 2 bases at J; junction bases unmatched: 4. Germline V gene data show CDR1 as ENHRY and CDR2 as SYGVKD. The CDR3, as DNA: TGTGCCATCAGTGCGGGTAGCGGGGGGGCCTACGAGCAGTACTTC. This codes for CAISAGSGGAYEQYF.

This clone has just a few counts. The chain joins TRBV14 to TRBJ1-1, with D possibly TRBD1 on 6 matching bases. The CDR3 sequence is 14 residues long. Germline V CDR1 and CDR2: SGHDN, FVKESK. V shed 5 bases and J shed 5 bases, with 15 bases lying between them. The CDR3 spells CASSSRGGGTEAFF. Here the CDR3 DNA reads TGTGCCAGCAGCTCCCGGGGGGGCGGGACTGAAGCTTTCTTT.

The rearrangement joins TRBV11-2 to TRBJ2-7; maybe TRBD2 (5 bases). This CDR3 spans 15 amino acids. The V and J ends lost 1 base and 5 bases respectively, with 15 bases between them. Germline loops: CDR1 SGHAT, CDR2 FQNNGV. In nucleotides, the CDR3 is TGTGCCAGCAGCTTAGGAGGGTCTGTCTGGGACGAGCAGTACTTC. Encoded protein: CASSLGGSVWDEQYF.

This clone occurred a few times. Other DNA sequences from this sample encode an identical CDR3 as well. The rearrangement links TRBV11-2 to TRBJ1-5, with TRBD1 as a possible D gene (6 bases). CDR3 size: 13 residues. Germline CDR1 and CDR2: SGHAT and FQNNGV. Trimming shortened V by 5 bases and J by 5 bases, and 10 bases separated the two germline ends. CDR3 nucleotides: TGTGCCAGCAGCCCGGACAGATATCAGCCCCAGCATTTT. This codes for CASSPDRYQPQHF. The whole variable domain, remainder taken from reference TRBV11-2 and TRBJ1-5, is EAGVAQSPRYKIIEKRQSVAFWCNPISGHATLYWYQQILGQGPKLLIQFQNNGVVDDSQLPKDRFSAERLKGVDSTLKIQPAKLEDSAVYLCASSPDRYQPQHFGDGTRLSIL.

The chain joins TRBV28 to TRBJ1-5; D may be TRBD1 (6 bases). Germline-derived CDR1 and CDR2 are MDHEN and SYDVKM. This CDR3 has 14 amino acids. Trimming removed 8 bases from V and 2 bases from J, with 13 bases in between. CDR3 coding DNA: TGTGCCAGCGAAGGGGGAGGGGGCAATCAGCCCCAGCATTTT. It translates to CASEGGGGNQPQHF.

This chain connects TRBV19 to TRBJ1-1, with 7 bases identical to TRBD1. V lost 6 bases, J lost 4 bases, and 11 bases stayed unmatched. The length of the CDR3 is 15 residues. CDR1 is LNHDA and CDR2 is SQIVND in the germline V gene (reference sequence). The CDR3 spells CASSRPDRVGTEAFF. The CDR3 bases are TGTGCCAGTAGCCGCCCAGACAGGGTGGGCACTGAAGCTTTCTTT.

The chain uses TRBV21-1 and TRBJ2-3; the table gives TRBD2 as D, unverified against the DNA. TRBV21-1 corresponds to a pseudogene. This CDR3 has 18 amino acids. The CDR3 region is CASSGTSGRVLSTDTQYF. The CDR3 DNA reads TGTGCCAGTTCCGGGACTAGCGGGAGGGTCCTTAGCACAGATACGCAGTATTTT.

This clone has just a few counts. The V and J genes are TRBV10-1 and TRBJ2-7; D is unresolved. The CDR3 contains 14 residues. The V gene lost 3 bases and the J gene lost 6 bases, with 15 bases spanning the gap. CDR1 and CDR2 (germline): WNHNN, SYGVQD (reference sequence). Written as DNA, the CDR3 is TGCGCCAGCAGTGATCGGGCTAGAATCTCCGAGCAGTACTTC. This sequence encodes CASSDRARISEQYF.

The chain carries TRBV7-2 and TRBJ1-2, with TRBD1 matching 11 bases. V trimming: 5 bases; J trimming: 4 bases; junction bases outside the gene matches: 3. The germline CDR1 and CDR2 sequences are SGHTA and FQGNSA. The CDR3 extends over 14 amino acids. Written as DNA, the CDR3 is TGTGCCAGCAGCCCCGGGACAGGGGGCTATGGCTACACCTTC. It specifies CASSPGTGGYGYTF.

CDR3 loop: CASGASGSSTDTQYF. CDR3 nucleotides: TGTGCCAGCGGTGCTAGCGGGTCTAGCACAGATACGCAGTATTTT. The chain couples TRBV11-2 to TRBJ2-3; TRBD2 aligns across 8 bases. Germline V CDR1 and CDR2: SGHAT, FQNNGV. The CDR3 spans 15 residues. Germline trimming cut 8 bases from V and 0 bases from J; bases unmatched to any gene: 7.

V and J are TRBV6-1 and TRBJ2-6; D ambiguous. The germline V gene encodes CDR1 MNHNS and CDR2 SASEGT. This CDR3 contains 17 residues. V was trimmed by 3 bases and J by 0 bases, leaving 12 bases between them. The CDR3 region is CASSDLPGSSGANVLTF. CDR3 bases: TGTGCCAGCAGTGATTTGCCGGGTTCCTCTGGGGCCAACGTCCTGACTTTC.

This clone was seen more than once but under ten times. This rearrangement joins TRBV5-4 to TRBJ2-2; D unclear. Trimming removed 1 base at V and 1 base at J, with 11 bases between. The CDR3 is 16 amino acids. Germline assignment: CDR1 SGHNT and CDR2 YYREEE (reference sequence). The CDR3 sequence: CASSLKPHGNTGELFF. In nucleotides, the CDR3 is TGTGCCAGCAGCTTGAAGCCTCACGGGAACACCGGGGAGCTGTTTTTT.

This clone was seen a handful of times. This chain joins TRBV9 and TRBJ2-3; D remains ambiguous. Germline V gene data show CDR1 as SGDLS and CDR2 as YYNGEE. The CDR3 loop spans 14 amino acids. Between the trimmed V and J ends, which lost 2 bases and 2 bases, there was a span of 9 bases. The CDR3 DNA reads as TGTGCCAGCAGCGTCTGGCAGGACACAGATACGCAGTATTTT. Translation gives CASSVWQDTDTQYF.

CDR3 nucleotide sequence: TGTGCCAGCAGCCCCGGACAATTCTCCTCGAACACCGGGGAGCTGTTTTTT. This translates into CASSPGQFSSNTGELFF. This sequence joins TRBV5-7 and TRBJ2-2; D is perhaps TRBD1 (5 bases). TRBV5-7 is an ORF, with its function uncertain. Trimming stripped 4 bases from V and 0 bases from J, with 16 bases between. The length of the CDR3 is 17 residues.

The rearrangement uses TRBV11-3 and TRBJ2-1; 8 nucleotides match TRBD1. The germline CDR1 and CDR2 sequences are SGHNT and YENEEA. V dropped 0 bases and J dropped 9; count of bases not matched to a gene: 7. The CDR3 contains 15 residues. Written as DNA, the CDR3 is TGTGCCAGCAGCTTAGATGGGCAGGGGGCAGGTGAGCAGTTCTTC. It specifies CASSLDGQGAGEQFF.

The chain links TRBV6-6 to TRBJ1-4; 7 bases are a match to TRBD1. Germline V gene sequence: CDR1 MNHNY, CDR2 SVGAGI (reference sequence). After removal of 2 bases from V and 5 bases from J, the junction contained 8 bases not matched to a gene. The CDR3 is 16 residues long. DNA of the CDR3: TGTGCCAGCAGTTACGTAGGGGGCGCCTTAAATGAAAAACTGTTTTTT. This codes for CASSYVGGALNEKLFF.

This clone has just a few counts. V is TRBV2 and J is TRBJ2-3; D is unresolved. With 9 bases removed from V and 6 bases from J, the gap between germline ends came to 16 bases. Germline V gene sequence: CDR1 SNHLY, CDR2 FYNNEI. The CDR3 spans 13 residues. The CDR3 region has the DNA TGTGCCAGTAGACTGGATCCTCGGGATACGCAGTATTTT. This codes for CASRLDPRDTQYF.

The chain is built from TRBV5-1 and TRBJ1-1; possible D gene TRBD1, 5 bases. CDR3 size: 14 residues. The ends were cut back, 5 bases at V and 6 bases at J, with 17 bases in the middle. Germline CDR1 and CDR2: SGHRS and YFSETQ. In DNA, the CDR3 is TGCGCCAGCAGTCTAACCGAAGGGGCAGCTGAAGCTTTCTTT. Translated: CASSLTEGAAEAFF.

In its sample, this clone was seen once. The chain employs TRBV10-3 and TRBJ1-4; TRBD1 matches at 7 bases. Trimming took 10 bases from V and 5 from J; bases not matched to a gene: 1. CDR1 and CDR2 (germline): ENHRY, SYGVKD. This CDR3 has 11 residues. The CDR3 region is CATGQNEKLFF. The DNA of the CDR3 is TGTGCCACGGGACAGAATGAAAAACTGTTTTTT.

This rearrangement joins TRBV7-9 to TRBJ1-1; a weak D match, TRBD1 (6 bases). The germline V gene has CDR1 SEHNR and CDR2 FQNEAQ (reference sequence). There are 16 residues in the CDR3. The germline V and J ends were trimmed by 5 bases and 0 bases, with 16 bases remaining between them. The CDR3 loop is CASSPRGTRMNTEAFF. The CDR3 coding sequence is TGTGCCAGCAGCCCTCGTGGGACAAGAATGAACACTGAAGCTTTCTTT.

The rearrangement joins TRBV5-1 to TRBJ2-4, with D perhaps TRBD2 (6 bases). The germline V and J ends were trimmed by 4 bases and 3 bases, with 14 bases remaining between them. Per the germline V gene, CDR1 is SGHRS and CDR2 is YFSETQ. This CDR3 has 15 amino acids. The CDR3 is CASSPTSEVKNIQYF. For the CDR3, the DNA is TGCGCCAGCAGCCCGACTAGTGAGGTCAAAAACATTCAGTACTTC.